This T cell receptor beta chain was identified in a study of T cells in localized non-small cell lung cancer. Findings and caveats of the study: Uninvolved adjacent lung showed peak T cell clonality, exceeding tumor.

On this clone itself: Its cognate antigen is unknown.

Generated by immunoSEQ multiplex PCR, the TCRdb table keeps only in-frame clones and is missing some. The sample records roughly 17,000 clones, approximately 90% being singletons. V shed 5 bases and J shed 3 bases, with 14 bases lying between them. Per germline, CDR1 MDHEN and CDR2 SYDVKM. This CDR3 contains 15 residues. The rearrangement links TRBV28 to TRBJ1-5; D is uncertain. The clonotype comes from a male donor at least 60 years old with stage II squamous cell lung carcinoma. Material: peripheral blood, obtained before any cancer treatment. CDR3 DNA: TGTGCCAGCAGTGACTTTAATCGGGACAATCAGCCCCAGCATTTT. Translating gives CASSDFNRDNQPQHF.